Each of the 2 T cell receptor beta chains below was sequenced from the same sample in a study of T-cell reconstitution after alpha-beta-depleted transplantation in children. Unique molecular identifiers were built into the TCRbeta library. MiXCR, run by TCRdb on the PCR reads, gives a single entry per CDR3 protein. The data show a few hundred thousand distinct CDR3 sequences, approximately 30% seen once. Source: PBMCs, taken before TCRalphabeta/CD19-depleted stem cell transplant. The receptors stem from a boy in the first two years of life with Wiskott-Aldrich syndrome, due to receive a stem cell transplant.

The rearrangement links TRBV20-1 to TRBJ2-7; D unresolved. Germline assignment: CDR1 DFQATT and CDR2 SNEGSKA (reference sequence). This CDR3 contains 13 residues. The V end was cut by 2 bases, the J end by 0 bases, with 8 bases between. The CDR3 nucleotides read TGCAGTGCTAGACACTCATCCTCCTACGAGCAGTACTTC. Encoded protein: CSARHSSSYEQYF.

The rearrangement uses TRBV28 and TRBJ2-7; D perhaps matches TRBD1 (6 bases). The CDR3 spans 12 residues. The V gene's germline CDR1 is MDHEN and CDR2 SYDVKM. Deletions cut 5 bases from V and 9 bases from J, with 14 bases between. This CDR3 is CASSPGQRVQYF. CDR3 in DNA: TGTGCCAGCAGTCCAGGACAGCGTGTGCAGTACTTC.